The source of this T cell receptor (beta chain) is a study of CD8 T cells in Susac syndrome (dated by TCRdb to between 2019 and 2020). Notes on the research overall: Repertoire sequencing was used to test whether CD8+ T cell activation and differentiation in Susac syndrome was antigen driven. The research as a whole found: The number of individuals in the TCR sequencing and HLA analysis was recognized as being relatively small.

RNA was extracted with the RNeasy kit and about 0.5 to 1 ug was reverse transcribed using random hexamers. The immunoSEQ multiplex PCR assay, which covers 54 Vbeta and 13 Jbeta segments, was used to amplify TCR beta CDR3 regions. To correct PCR amplification bias, a synthetic template baseline was used for both primer optimization and computational correction. As for the authors' bioinformatics: Only productive sequences were kept, with reads annotated to V, D and J genes according to IMGT and analyzed in immunoSEQ Analyzer. Clonality was computed as one minus Shannon entropy normalized by log2 of the number of productive unique sequences. For each patient and control, public and private clones were evaluated within the 100 most prevalent clones. Clones were defined as Susac-specific if absent from the healthy and MS cohorts, from approximately 1,100 published viral clones and from other ImmuneACCESS disease sequences. TCRdb reran the public reads through fastp at Q25 and MiXCR, keeping productive beta chains. Entries that share a CDR3 protein sequence are merged under the most common genes and DNA. These V and J calls derive from TCRdb rather than the authors' analysis. The table for this sample lists approximately 180,000 distinct CDR3 sequences; 90% to 96% of them were counted only once. The ten biggest clones cover more than 0.09% of the sample.

Cut back by 9 bases and 7 bases, the V and J ends lie 13 bases apart. The CDR3 contains 13 residues, cysteine and phenylalanine counted. CDR3 DNA is the only sequence kept; it has 39 bases, read in frame from the first base. Taken from the germline V gene (reference sequence), the CDR1 and CDR2 loops are LNHDA and SQIVND. Peripheral blood CD8+ and CD4+ T cells from healthy donors, Susac syndrome patients and multiple sclerosis patients were profiled using high-throughput TCR beta sequencing. Treatment-naive patients with stable or active relapsing-remitting disease fulfilling revised McDonald criteria were used as multiple sclerosis controls. CD8+ TEMRA cells were enriched by FACS, while bulk CD8+ and CD4+ T cells were purified by magnetic negative isolation. Blood was drawn into EDTA tubes, processed within 24 hours, and PBMCs were isolated by density gradient centrifugation. PBMCs intended for TCR sequencing were cryopreserved in liquid nitrogen and thawed later in a water bath at 37 degrees C. A purity of at least 90% was achieved for sorted or isolated CD4+, CD8+ and CD8+ TEMRA cells.

Remarks on this clonotype: It lacks a known antigen. The input lacks base qualities; no much larger clone sits a single base away.

The V gene is TRBV19 and the J gene is TRBJ1-6, with a weak D call of TRBD1 (5 bases match). The sequence was obtained from a human donor with multiple sclerosis. The sequenced material came from CD4+ T cells from PBMCs. The sequence in DNA is TGTGCCAGCCATCGGGACGGCAATTCACCCCTCCACTTT. Protein translation: CASHRDGNSPLHF.